This T cell receptor (beta chain) is drawn from a study of HIV-infected children after antiretroviral therapy interruption. Across the whole study: Continuous-treatment samples came from weeks 0, 48 and 150.

The TCR library was built from RNA with a 3' RACE protocol and unique molecular identifiers. TCRdb used MiXCR to reprocess the 3' RACE reads, holding one entry per CDR3 protein. The table shows roughly 16,000 distinct CDR3 sequences, with 3.4% occurring only once. After removal of 5 bases from V and 4 bases from J, the junction contained 18 bases not matched to a gene. The V gene's germline CDR1 is SGHTA and CDR2 FQGTGA. The CDR3 has 18 residues. Treatment given: PENTA 11 planned treatment interruption arm or continuous ART arm. There are many counts of this clonotype. The material sequenced was CD45RO+ CD8+ T cells from PBMCs, pooled from several time points, taken from a donor given antiretroviral therapy, either interrupted or continuous. The subset is: memory CD8+ CD45RO+ CD45RA- T cells. The J gene is TRBJ1-1, the V gene TRBV7-3, with 8 nucleotides matching TRBD1. This TCR was sampled from a pool of human donors with HIV. The CDR3 nucleotides read TGTGCCAGCAGCACCCAGGATAGGAGGACAGGGTTGAGCACTGAAGCTTTCTTT. It yields the protein CASSTQDRRTGLSTEAFF.